The clone carrying this TCR beta chain came up a few times. Only one base separates this from a far larger clonotype, so it likely reflects a read error. Assay: immunoSEQ multiplex PCR; the TCRdb copy retains only in-frame clones and omits some. The sample lists approximately 10,000 clones, 70% to 85% occurring once. As for treatment: randomized to nivolumab then ipilimumab (arm A) or the reverse (arm B). Sorted cells were live CD3+CD8+, lacking CD19 and CD56, from PBMCs. The sample originates from a study of sequential checkpoint blockade in melanoma. CDR1 and CDR2 (germline): SGHRS, YFSETQ. Trimming took off 3 bases at V and 4 bases at J, with 22 bases between the two ends. The CDR3 loop spans 17 amino acids.

The genes are TRBV5-1 and TRBJ1-1, with D perhaps matching TRBD1 (6 bases). The specimen was CD8+ T cells sorted from blood (inferred from file names), collected from a patient given nivolumab and ipilimumab in sequence. This TCR derives from a human donor with melanoma. The chain's CDR3 is CASSYSTITGMGTEAFF. CDR3 DNA: TGCGCCAGCAGCTACTCGACTATAACAGGGATGGGCACTGAAGCTTTCTTT.